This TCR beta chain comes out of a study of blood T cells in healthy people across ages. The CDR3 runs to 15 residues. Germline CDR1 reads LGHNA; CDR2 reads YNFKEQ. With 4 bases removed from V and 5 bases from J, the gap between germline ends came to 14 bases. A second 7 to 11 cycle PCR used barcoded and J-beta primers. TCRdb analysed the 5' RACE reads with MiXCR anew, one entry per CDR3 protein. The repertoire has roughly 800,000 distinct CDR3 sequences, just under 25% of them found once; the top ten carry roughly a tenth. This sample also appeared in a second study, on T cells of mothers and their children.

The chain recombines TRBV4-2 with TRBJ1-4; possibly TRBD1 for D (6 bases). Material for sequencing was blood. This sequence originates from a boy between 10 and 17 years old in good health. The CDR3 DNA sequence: TGTGCCAGCAGCCGGTCCGGGACATTGAATGAAAAACTGTTTTTT. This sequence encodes CASSRSGTLNEKLFF.